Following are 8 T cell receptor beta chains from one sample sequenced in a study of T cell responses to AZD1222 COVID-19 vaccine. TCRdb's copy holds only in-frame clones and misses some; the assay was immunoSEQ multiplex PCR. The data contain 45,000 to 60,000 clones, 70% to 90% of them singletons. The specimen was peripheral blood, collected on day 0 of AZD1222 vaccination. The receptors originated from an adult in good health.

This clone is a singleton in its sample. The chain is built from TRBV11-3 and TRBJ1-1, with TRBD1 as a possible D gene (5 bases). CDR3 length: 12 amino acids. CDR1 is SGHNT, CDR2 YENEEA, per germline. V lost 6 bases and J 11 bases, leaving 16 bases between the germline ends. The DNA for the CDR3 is TGTGCCAGCAGGGGGGATGAGGGTAGGGCTTTCTTT. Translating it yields CASRGDEGRAFF.

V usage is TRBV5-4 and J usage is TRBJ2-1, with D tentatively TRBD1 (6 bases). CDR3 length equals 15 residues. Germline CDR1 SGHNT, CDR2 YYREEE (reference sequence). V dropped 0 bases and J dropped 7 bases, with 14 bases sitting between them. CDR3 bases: TGTGCCAGCAGCTTGGATCAGGGGTCTAGGAATGAGCAGTTCTTC. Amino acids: CASSLDQGSRNEQFF.

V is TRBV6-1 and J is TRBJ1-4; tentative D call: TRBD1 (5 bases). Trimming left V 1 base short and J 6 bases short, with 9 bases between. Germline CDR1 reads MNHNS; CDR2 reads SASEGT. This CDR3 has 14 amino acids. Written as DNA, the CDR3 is TGTGCCAGCAGTGAAGGGTGGGGGGATGAAAAACTGTTTTTT. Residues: CASSEGWGDEKLFF.

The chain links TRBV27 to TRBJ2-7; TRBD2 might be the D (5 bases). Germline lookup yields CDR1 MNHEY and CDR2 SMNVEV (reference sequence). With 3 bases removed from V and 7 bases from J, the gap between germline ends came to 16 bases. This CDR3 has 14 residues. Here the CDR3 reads CASSFRKATREQYF. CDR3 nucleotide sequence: TGTGCCAGCAGTTTTCGGAAGGCTACTAGGGAGCAGTACTTC.

CDR3 nucleotide sequence: TGTGCCAGTAGTACCCCGACAGGAGAAAACATTCAGTACTTC. Amino acid sequence: CASSTPTGENIQYF. The chain carries TRBV19 and TRBJ2-4; tentative D call: TRBD1 (6 bases). CDR1 and CDR2 from the germline V gene are LNHDA and SQIVND (reference sequence). Trimming cost V 4 bases and J 5 bases, with 12 bases left between them. The CDR3 runs to 14 residues.

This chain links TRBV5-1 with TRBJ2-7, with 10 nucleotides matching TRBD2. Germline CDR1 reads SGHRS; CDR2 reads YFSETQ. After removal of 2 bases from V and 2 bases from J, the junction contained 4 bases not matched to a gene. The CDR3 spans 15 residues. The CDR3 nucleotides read TGCGCCAGCAGCTTAACAAGCGGGGGGGCCTACGAGCAGTACTTC. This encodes CASSLTSGGAYEQYF.

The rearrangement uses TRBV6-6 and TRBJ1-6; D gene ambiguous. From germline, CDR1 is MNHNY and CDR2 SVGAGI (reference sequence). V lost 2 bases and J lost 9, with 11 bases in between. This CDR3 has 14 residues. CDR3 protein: CASSYERRSSPLHF. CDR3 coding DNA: TGTGCCAGCAGTTACGAGCGGCGCTCTTCACCCCTCCACTTT.

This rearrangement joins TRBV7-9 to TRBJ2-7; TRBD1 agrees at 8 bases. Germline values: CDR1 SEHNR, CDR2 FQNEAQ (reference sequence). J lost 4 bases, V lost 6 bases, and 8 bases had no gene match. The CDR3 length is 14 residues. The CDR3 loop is CASRSPGGWYEQYF. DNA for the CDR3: TGTGCCAGCAGGTCCCCAGGGGGCTGGTACGAGCAGTACTTC.